The 32 T cell receptor beta chains given below trace back to one sample, sequenced in a study of T cells after yellow fever vaccination. TCRdb ran MiXCR on the 5' RACE reads and lists one entry per CDR3 protein. The table lists 300,000 to 350,000 distinct CDR3 sequences, approximately 4% of them singletons. The sequencing here drew on PBMCs, taken 15 days after the yellow fever booster vaccination. Receptors originate from a young man who received the YFV17D yellow fever vaccine.

Ten or more counts support this clonotype. The V call is TRBV5-1, the J call TRBJ1-5; TRBD1 is a possible D gene (5 bases). The CDR3 contains 14 residues. Germline V gene data show CDR1 as SGHRS and CDR2 as YFSETQ. The V end lost 4 bases, the J end lost 2 bases, and 10 bases lay between the germline ends. CDR3 bases: TGCGCCAGCAGCAGCCAGGGAGGCAATCAGCCCCAGCATTTT. Residues: CASSSQGGNQPQHF.

This clonotype was seen many times. The CDR3 DNA is TGTGCCAGCTCCGGGCTCGGGTCTGAAGCTTTCTTT. Its protein is CASSGLGSEAFF. The chain has TRBV12-3 or TRBV12-4 and TRBJ1-1; D not certain. CDR3 length: 12 residues. Deletions cut 8 bases from V and 6 bases from J, with 13 bases between.

This clonotype showed up just a few times. The rearrangement links TRBV3-1 to TRBJ1-6; tentative D call: TRBD1 (6 bases). V gave up 6 bases and J gave up 5 bases, with 11 bases separating them. CDR1 and CDR2 from the germline V gene are LGHDT and YNNKEL (reference sequence). The CDR3 is made up of 14 amino acids. CDR3 residues: CASRNRVDNSPLHF. The CDR3 DNA reads as TGTGCCAGCAGGAACAGGGTAGATAATTCACCCCTCCACTTT.

J is TRBJ2-7 and V is TRBV7-2, with D perhaps TRBD2 (6 bases). There are 13 residues in the CDR3. In germline, CDR1 is SGHTA, CDR2 FQGNSA. Trimming removed 5 bases from V and 2 bases from J, with 10 bases in between. The CDR3 nucleotides read TGTGCCAGCAGCGGGAGGATGCCCTACGAGCAGTACTTC. Translated, it gives CASSGRMPYEQYF. The complete variable domain, with remaining parts taken from reference TRBV7-2 and TRBJ2-7, reads GAGVSQSPSNKVTEKGKDVELRCDPISGHTALYWYRQSLGQGLEFLIYFQGNSAPDKSGLPSDRFSAERTGGSVSTLTIQRTQQEDSAVYLCASSGRMPYEQYFGPGTRLTVT.

This clonotype was seen many times. The DNA for the CDR3 is TGCGCCAGCAGCCAGGGGTTACTCTTATCCAATGAGCAGTTCTTC. Its protein product is CASSQGLLLSNEQFF. The genes are TRBV4-3 and TRBJ2-1; D remains unclear. This CDR3 region has 15 residues. The germline V and J ends were trimmed by 3 bases and 6 bases, with 15 bases remaining between them. Looked up from germline, CDR1 is LGHNA and CDR2 is YSLEER.

The sample holds many counts of this clonotype. The CDR3 sequence is CASSLYVEQFF. The CDR3 DNA follows: TGTGCCAGCAGCCTCTATGTAGAGCAGTTCTTC. The gene calls are TRBV11-2 and TRBJ2-1; D ambiguous. V gave up 5 bases and J gave up 10 bases, with 9 bases separating them. This CDR3 has 11 amino acids. The germline V gene has CDR1 SGHAT and CDR2 FQNNGV.

This clonotype was observed at least ten times. The V gene is TRBV27, the J gene TRBJ2-3; no reliable D call. V was clipped by 5 bases and J by 1 base, with 7 bases between them. This CDR3 is 13 amino acids long. In germline, CDR1 is MNHEY, CDR2 SMNVEV (reference sequence). The CDR3 DNA follows: TGTGCCAGCAGTGGTTACCGCACAGATACGCAGTATTTT. Its protein is CASSGYRTDTQYF.

This clonotype has a handful of counts. This chain uses TRBV3-1 with TRBJ1-1; D unclear. Trimming removed 1 base at V and 5 bases at J, with 11 bases between. CDR3 length: 14 residues. Germline V lookup: CDR1 LGHDT, CDR2 YNNKEL (reference sequence). The CDR3 is CASSQVGGRTEAFF. CDR3 sequence (DNA): TGTGCCAGCAGCCAAGTCGGCGGGCGGACTGAAGCTTTCTTT. Combining the CDR3 with reference TRBV3-1 and TRBJ1-1 gives the whole variable domain DTAVSQTPKYLVTQMGNDKSIKCEQNLGHDTMYWYKQDSKKFLKIMFSYNNKELIINETVPNRFSPKSPDKAHLNLHINSLELGDSAVYFCASSQVGGRTEAFFGQGTRLTVV.

This clonotype was found many times. The rearrangement links TRBV5-5 to TRBJ2-7, with D possibly matching TRBD1 (6 bases). Per the germline V gene, CDR1 is SGHKS and CDR2 is YYEKEE (reference sequence). The CDR3 has 17 residues. Trimming pared 3 bases from V and 3 bases from J, leaving 22 bases between. CDR3 coding DNA: TGTGCCAGCAGCTCTACGGTGGGCGTTGGACAGCACTACGAGCAGTACTTC. This translates into CASSSTVGVGQHYEQYF.

This clonotype was seen repeatedly, ten times or more. V usage is TRBV7-9 and J usage is TRBJ1-2; D not certain. With 5 bases removed from V and 5 bases from J, the gap between germline ends came to 24 bases. Germline V gives CDR1 SEHNR, CDR2 FQNEAQ (reference sequence). This CDR3 has 17 amino acids. This CDR3 reads CASSATLESTRGYGYTF. The CDR3 nucleotides are TGTGCCAGCAGCGCCACCCTGGAATCTACACGTGGATATGGCTACACCTTC.

This clonotype was seen repeatedly, ten times or more. V and J are TRBV7-3 and TRBJ1-3; 7 bases map to TRBD1. Germline V gene sequence: CDR1 SGHTA, CDR2 FQGTGA. There are 16 residues in the CDR3. V gave up 3 bases and J gave up 0 bases; unmatched junction bases: 5. The CDR3 coding sequence is TGTGCCAGCAGCTTGGGGACAGCCAACTCTGGAAACACCATATATTTT. Residues: CASSLGTANSGNTIYF.

This clonotype has a count of ten or more. This chain connects TRBV6-5 to TRBJ1-1; 8 bases agree with TRBD1. V dropped 6 bases and J dropped 3; count of bases not matched to a gene: 3. The length of the CDR3 is 13 residues. Germline V lookup: CDR1 MNHEY, CDR2 SVGAGI. The CDR3 protein is CASRLDRDTEAFF. In nucleotides, the CDR3 is TGTGCCAGCAGATTGGACAGGGACACTGAAGCTTTCTTT.

This clonotype appeared a few times. CDR3 sequence: CASSVGGGLTYEQYF. CDR3 DNA sequence: TGTGCCAGCAGCGTTGGAGGAGGCTTGACCTACGAGCAGTACTTC. The J gene is TRBJ2-7, the V gene TRBV9, with D perhaps matching TRBD2 (5 bases). With 2 bases removed from V and 2 bases from J, the gap between germline ends came to 14 bases. CDR1 SGDLS and CDR2 YYNGEE come from the germline V gene. The CDR3 runs 15 residues.

This clonotype has a count of ten or more. This chain joins TRBV28 and TRBJ2-7, with 11 nucleotides matching TRBD1. This CDR3 region has 13 residues. Germline CDR1 and CDR2: MDHEN and SYDVKM. The junction had 4 bases not matched to a gene; V was cut back by 3 bases and J by 9 bases. The DNA of the CDR3 is TGTGCCAGCAGTTTCTCGGACAGGGGGCCGCAGTACGTC. Protein: CASSFSDRGPQYV.

This clonotype has more than one count but fewer than ten. This chain links TRBV5-5 with TRBJ1-1; D is ambiguous. The CDR3 covers 13 residues. V lost 4 bases and J 3 bases, leaving 10 bases between the germline ends. Germline lookup yields CDR1 SGHKS and CDR2 YYEKEE (reference sequence). The CDR3 DNA follows: TGTGCCAGCAGCCGCCCGGTGGACACTGAAGCTTTCTTT. The encoded protein is CASSRPVDTEAFF.

This clonotype was found many times. DNA of the CDR3: TGTGCCAGCTCCGGGACAGTTCCTTACGAGCAGTACTTC. Translated: CASSGTVPYEQYF. This chain links TRBV6-5 with TRBJ2-7; 7 bases agree with TRBD1. J lost 4 bases, V lost 8 bases, and 8 bases had no gene match. The CDR3 consists of 13 residues. The germline V gene encodes CDR1 MNHEY and CDR2 SVGAGI.

A few counts support this clonotype. The rearrangement joins TRBV12-3 or TRBV12-4 to TRBJ2-2; D is possibly TRBD2 (5 bases). V lost 6 bases and J lost 4, with 18 bases in between. This CDR3 has 16 amino acids. The CDR3 protein is CASSSFLAQTTGELFF. The CDR3, as DNA: TGTGCCAGCAGCAGTTTTCTAGCCCAGACCACCGGGGAGCTGTTTTTT.

This clonotype was observed a handful of times. V is TRBV12-3 or TRBV12-4 and J is TRBJ1-1, with D possibly TRBD1 on 5 matching bases. Trimming pared 5 bases from V and 8 bases from J, leaving 21 bases between. This CDR3 is 15 amino acids long. The CDR3 region has the DNA TGTGCCAGCAGTCCCCCCCCGGGACGCAAGCGCGAAGCTTTCTTT. This gives the protein CASSPPPGRKREAFF.

This clonotype was recorded many times. The genes are TRBV11-2 and TRBJ2-1; 14 nucleotides align to TRBD2. The junction had 4 bases not matched to a gene; V was cut back by 5 bases and J by 7 bases. This CDR3 has 15 amino acids. Germline loops: CDR1 SGHAT, CDR2 FQNNGV. CDR3 in amino acids: CASSPWTSGGNEQFF. The CDR3 DNA reads as TGTGCCAGCAGCCCCTGGACTAGCGGGGGGAATGAGCAGTTCTTC.

In this sample, this clonotype turned up many times. The chain has TRBV5-1 and TRBJ1-5; the match to TRBD1 covers 8 bases. The CDR3 loop spans 15 amino acids. The junction had 7 bases not matched to a gene; V was cut back by 4 bases and J by 4 bases. Germline CDR1 and CDR2: SGHRS and YFSETQ. The chain's CDR3 is CASSQRQGSNQPQHF. The DNA of the CDR3 is TGCGCCAGCAGCCAAAGACAGGGGTCGAATCAGCCCCAGCATTTT. Full variable domain (rest looked up from reference TRBV5-1 and TRBJ1-5): KAGVTQTPRYLIKTRGQQVTLSCSPISGHRSVSWYQQTPGQGLQFLFEYFSETQRNKGNFPGRFSGRQFSNSRSEMNVSTLELGDSALYLCASSQRQGSNQPQHFGDGTRLSIL.

This clonotype has a count of ten or more. CDR3 DNA: TGTGCCAGCAGCCAATCGGCCAGGGGTTTGTATGGCTACACCTTC. This gives the protein CASSQSARGLYGYTF. V gene TRBV4-2 combines with J gene TRBJ1-2, with D tentatively TRBD1 (6 bases). Deletions cut 2 bases from V and 5 bases from J, with 15 bases between. Germline CDR1 and CDR2: LGHNA and YNFKEQ. The length of the CDR3 is 15 residues.

The rearrangement links TRBV5-1 to TRBJ2-1, with 8 bases identical to TRBD1. The CDR3 loop spans 18 amino acids. V trimming: 2 bases; J trimming: 2 bases; junction bases outside the gene matches: 12. From germline, CDR1 is SGHRS and CDR2 YFSETQ. CDR3 loop: CASSLRGQGALTYNEQFF. In nucleotides, the CDR3 is TGCGCCAGCAGCTTACGGGGGCAGGGGGCCCTGACCTACAATGAGCAGTTCTTC.

This clonotype has only a few counts. The genes are TRBV4-2 and TRBJ1-2; tentative D call: TRBD1 (6 bases). Looked up from germline, CDR1 is LGHNA and CDR2 is YNFKEQ. V lost 1 base, J lost 3 bases, and 12 bases lay in between. This CDR3 has 15 residues. CDR3 region: CASSQAGQEYYGYTF. The CDR3 DNA sequence: TGTGCCAGCAGCCAAGCGGGACAAGAGTACTATGGCTACACCTTC.

This chain joins TRBV20-1 and TRBJ1-4; TRBD1 matches at 7 bases. This CDR3 contains 15 residues. Germline CDR1 DFQATT, CDR2 SNEGSKA (reference sequence). Trimming removed 5 bases from V and 8 bases from J; junction bases left unmatched: 14. The CDR3: CSARRPGTAEEKLFF. DNA of the CDR3: TGCAGTGCTCGGAGACCCGGGACAGCGGAAGAAAAACTGTTTTTT.

In its sample, this clonotype was seen many times. The V and J genes are TRBV4-1 and TRBJ2-3; D gene ambiguous. V lost 0 bases and J lost 2, with 6 bases in between. Germline CDR1 reads MGHRA; CDR2 reads YSYEKL. The CDR3 length is 14 residues. The CDR3 DNA reads TGCGCCAGCAGCCAAGATCGAACCACAGATACGCAGTATTTT. This sequence encodes CASSQDRTTDTQYF.

This clonotype was recorded at least ten times. This chain joins TRBV10-2 and TRBJ1-2; perhaps TRBD1 as D (5 bases). The length of the CDR3 is 15 residues. Germline V gene data show CDR1 as WSHSY and CDR2 as SAAADI. Between the trimmed V and J ends, which lost 4 bases and 7 bases, there was a span of 19 bases. The CDR3: CASSGPIGTLGGYTF. CDR3 nucleotides: TGCGCCAGCAGTGGCCCGATCGGGACTCTAGGTGGCTACACCTTC.

The table lists this clonotype with a few counts. This chain uses TRBV5-6 with TRBJ1-2, with no clear D. V lost 0 bases to trimming and J lost 8 bases, with 8 bases between them. Germline CDR1 and CDR2: SGHDT and YYEEEE. The CDR3 loop spans 12 amino acids. The chain's CDR3 is CASSLAGWGYTF. Written as DNA, the CDR3 is TGTGCCAGCAGCTTGGCCGGTTGGGGCTACACCTTC. The variable domain in full, with the rest retrieved from reference TRBV5-6 and TRBJ1-2, is DAGVTQSPTHLIKTRGQQVTLRCSPKSGHDTVSWYQQALGQGPQFIFQYYEEEERQRGNFPDRFSGHQFPNYSSELNVNALLLGDSALYLCASSLAGWGYTFGSGTRLTVV.

This clonotype was observed many times. This sequence joins TRBV6-2 or TRBV6-3 and TRBJ2-3, with D possibly being TRBD2 (6 bases). This CDR3 has 15 amino acids. Looked up from germline, CDR1 is MNHEY and CDR2 is SVGEGT. Trimming took off 6 bases at V and 8 bases at J, with 21 bases between the two ends. CDR3 sequence: CASSSPGTRPGTQYF. CDR3 in DNA: TGTGCCAGCAGCAGTCCCGGGACTCGGCCTGGTACGCAGTATTTT.

This clonotype was recorded many times. V and J are TRBV5-1 and TRBJ1-5; D perhaps matches TRBD1 (5 bases). The CDR3 contains 15 residues. Per the germline V gene, CDR1 is SGHRS and CDR2 is YFSETQ. With 5 bases removed from V and 0 bases from J, the gap between germline ends came to 12 bases. The CDR3 DNA sequence: TGCGCCAGCAGTGGGGCACAGAGTAGCAATCAGCCCCAGCATTTT. Amino acid sequence: CASSGAQSSNQPQHF.

V is TRBV27 and J is TRBJ1-5; 7 bases agree with TRBD1. The germline gives CDR1 MNHEY, CDR2 SMNVEV (reference sequence). With V trimmed by 3 bases and J by 6 bases, 5 bases remained unmatched. This CDR3 has 14 amino acids. The CDR3 DNA sequence: TGTGCCAGCAGTTTCGACAGGGTCGGTCAGCCCCAGCATTTT. Translation gives CASSFDRVGQPQHF.

This clonotype showed up just a few times. This sequence joins TRBV11-1 and TRBJ1-1; the D is unclear. Germline V CDR1 and CDR2: SGHAT, FQDESV (reference sequence). This CDR3 contains 14 residues. V was pared by 4 bases and J by 4 bases, with 13 bases between. CDR3 in DNA: TGTGCCAGCAGCTCATGGACGGGAAGCACTGAAGCTTTCTTT. Its protein is CASSSWTGSTEAFF.

This clonotype was recorded many times. The rearrangement links TRBV10-3 to TRBJ1-1, with TRBD1 as a possible D gene (5 bases). This CDR3 spans 13 amino acids. From germline, CDR1 is ENHRY and CDR2 SYGVKD. V shed 10 bases and J shed 3 bases, with 15 bases lying between them. CDR3 in DNA: TGTGCCACCGGGGGGGAGGTGCACACTGAAGCTTTCTTT. Protein sequence: CATGGEVHTEAFF.